This TCR beta chain was profiled in a study of blood T cell repertoires in COVID-19. Looking at the study overall: PBMCs, B-cell-depleted T cells, or T cells were the source of the cDNA or gDNA that made up the material.

This CDR3 contains 11 residues. The V gene lost 6 bases and the J gene lost 13 bases, with 12 bases spanning the gap. This table comes from immunoSEQ multiplex PCR, and its TCRdb copy is limited to in-frame clones, with some not included. The sample includes 250,000 or so clones, 80% to 90% seen only once; the top ten take approximately 1.5%. The genes are TRBV12-3 or TRBV12-4 and TRBJ2-2, with no clear D. The sequence was collected from a middle-aged woman who had recovered from COVID-19. Sequenced sample: peripheral blood. In nucleotides, the CDR3 is TGTGCCAGCAGCAAAGAGGTGGGGCTGTTTTTT. It translates to CASSKEVGLFF.